These 23 T cell receptor beta chains came from one sample sequenced in a study of identical twins. TCRdb analysed the 5' RACE reads with MiXCR anew, one entry per CDR3 protein. The table records about 730,000 distinct CDR3 sequences, 21% of them present only once. These sequences were also reported in another study, on T cells expressing NK-cell markers.

Sequencing was done on a sample of PBMCs. The receptor source for this set is a woman under 30 in good health.

The V gene is TRBV20-1, the J gene TRBJ2-1, with D perhaps TRBD1 or TRBD2 (5 bases each). The ends were cut back, 6 bases at V and 12 bases at J, with 15 bases in the middle. The CDR3 loop spans 11 amino acids. From germline, CDR1 is DFQATT and CDR2 SNEGSKA (reference sequence). The CDR3 reads CSARGGQGQFF. CDR3 DNA sequence: TGCAGTGCCCGAGGCGGGCAGGGGCAGTTCTTC.

A remark on this clonotype: This likely comes from a read error, as the CDR3 has no conserved phenylalanine or tryptophan at its end. The chain recombines TRBV5-6 with TRBJ2-7; the D is unclear. Germline lookup yields CDR1 SGHDT and CDR2 YYEEEE. The CDR3 loop spans 16 amino acids. With 0 bases removed from V and 2 bases from J, the gap between germline ends came to 15 bases. CDR3 sequence: CASSLGPRGNPYEQYL. The CDR3 DNA reads TGTGCCAGCAGCTTGGGGCCCCGAGGTAATCCCTACGAGCAGTACTTA.

In its sample, this clonotype was seen once. The chain joins TRBV15 to TRBJ2-3; either TRBD1 or TRBD2 may supply D (5 bases each). The CDR3 runs to 16 residues. Per germline, CDR1 LNHNV and CDR2 YYDKDF (reference sequence). V was cut by 3 bases and J by 2 bases, with 15 bases left in between. The DNA of the CDR3 is TGTGCCACCAGCAGCAATCGAGCCGGGACCACAGATACGCAGTATTTT. It encodes CATSSNRAGTTDTQYF.

This chain links TRBV29-1 with TRBJ1-2; 12 bases match TRBD1. This CDR3 is built from 12 residues. V trimming: 6 bases; J trimming: 7 bases; junction bases outside the gene matches: 3. The germline CDR1 and CDR2 sequences are SQVTM and ANQGSEA. CDR3 protein: CSVPGQGAGYTF. The DNA for the CDR3 is TGCAGCGTCCCGGGACAGGGGGCTGGCTACACCTTC.

The chain joins TRBV6-5 to TRBJ2-7, with D perhaps matching TRBD2 (6 bases). The germline V gene has CDR1 MNHEY and CDR2 SVGAGI. Trimming cost V 0 bases and J 7 bases, with 19 bases left between them. This CDR3 is built from 16 residues. The chain's CDR3 is CASSYSAVAGLTEQYF. The CDR3 nucleotides read TGTGCCAGCAGTTACTCGGCGGTTGCGGGGTTGACGGAGCAGTACTTC.

The chain combines TRBV6-1 with TRBJ1-1; D call uncertain. The germline V gene encodes CDR1 MNHNS and CDR2 SASEGT. The V end lost 5 bases, the J end lost 2 bases, and 12 bases lay between the germline ends. CDR3 length: 14 amino acids. CDR3 residues: CASSPMTDNTEAFF. The CDR3 region has the DNA TGTGCCAGCAGTCCGATGACGGATAACACTGAAGCTTTCTTT.

This clonotype showed up just a few times. The chain has TRBV18 and TRBJ2-5, with no clear D. CDR3 length: 15 amino acids. Trimming took off 0 bases at V and 4 bases at J, with 12 bases between the two ends. Germline assignment: CDR1 KGHSH and CDR2 LQKENI. The CDR3 protein is CASSPPPRFLETQYF. CDR3 coding DNA: TGTGCCAGCTCACCACCGCCGCGGTTTTTAGAGACCCAGTACTTC.

The chain carries TRBV5-5 and TRBJ1-1, with a possible D match to TRBD1 (6 bases). This CDR3 is 15 amino acids long. Trimming took off 0 bases at V and 5 bases at J, with 14 bases between the two ends. Germline CDR1 reads SGHKS; CDR2 reads YYEKEE (reference sequence). CDR3: CASSLGTEEWTEAFF. As DNA, the CDR3 is TGTGCCAGCAGCTTGGGGACAGAAGAATGGACTGAAGCTTTCTTT.

The chain employs TRBV9 and TRBJ2-5; no clear D. The length of the CDR3 is 15 residues. The ends were cut back, 2 bases at V and 5 bases at J, with 16 bases in the middle. Germline CDR1 SGDLS, CDR2 YYNGEE. The CDR3 coding sequence is TGTGCCAGCAGCGTCGGCGCCACCGGGCGGGAGACCCAGTACTTC. This sequence encodes CASSVGATGRETQYF.

V gene TRBV5-1 combines with J gene TRBJ2-5; D gene unclear. CDR3 length: 15 residues. The V gene's germline CDR1 is SGHRS and CDR2 YFSETQ. V lost 0 bases, J lost 5 bases, and 14 bases lay in between. CDR3 DNA: TGCGCCAGCAGCTTGGTGGGCAGGCCTTACGAGACCCAGTACTTC. As protein: CASSLVGRPYETQYF. The full variable domain, with the rest looked up from reference TRBV5-1 and TRBJ2-5, is KAGVTQTPRYLIKTRGQQVTLSCSPISGHRSVSWYQQTPGQGLQFLFEYFSETQRNKGNFPGRFSGRQFSNSRSEMNVSTLELGDSALYLCASSLVGRPYETQYFGPGTRLLVL.

The rearrangement uses TRBV12-3 or TRBV12-4 and TRBJ1-2; D ambiguous. CDR3 length: 14 residues. The V end was cut by 10 bases, the J end by 0 bases, with 15 bases between. The CDR3 loop is CAIRKSGSNYGYTF. CDR3 nucleotide sequence: TGTGCCATCAGAAAGAGTGGATCTAACTATGGCTACACCTTC.

The chain has TRBV6-2 or TRBV6-3 and TRBJ2-3; 7 nucleotides match TRBD1. CDR1 is MNHEY, CDR2 SVGEGT, per germline. The V gene end was trimmed by 6 bases and the J gene end by 3 bases; junction bases not matched to a gene: 6. This CDR3 contains 14 residues. The CDR3 sequence is CASRPTGMTDTQYF. The CDR3 DNA reads TGTGCCAGCAGGCCGACAGGGATGACAGATACGCAGTATTTT.

This clonotype was counted a single time. This chain links TRBV5-1 with TRBJ1-2, with a possible D match to TRBD1 (5 bases). Germline values: CDR1 SGHRS, CDR2 YFSETQ. The germline V and J ends were trimmed by 0 bases and 4 bases, with 16 bases remaining between them. The CDR3 is 16 residues long. CDR3: CASSLGGLQGRYGYTF. CDR3 in DNA: TGCGCCAGCAGCTTGGGAGGCCTCCAGGGCCGCTATGGCTACACCTTC.

CDR3 bases: TGTGCCAGCACAAACGGCGGGAGGGCCAATGAGCAGTTCTTC. Residues: CASTNGGRANEQFF. The chain is built from TRBV12-3 or TRBV12-4 and TRBJ2-1; TRBD2 aligns across 9 bases. This CDR3 is built from 14 residues. V was clipped by 7 bases and J by 6 bases; unmatched bases: 7.

This clonotype has a handful of counts. The rearrangement joins TRBV29-1 to TRBJ2-5; D is uncertain. This CDR3 has 14 residues. V dropped 0 bases and J dropped 0 bases, with 8 bases sitting between them. Germline CDR1 SQVTM, CDR2 ANQGSEA. The CDR3 coding sequence is TGCAGCGTTGAAGATAACCTCCACCAAGAGACCCAGTACTTC. Translating gives CSVEDNLHQETQYF.

This clonotype was recorded a few times. This rearrangement joins TRBV10-3 to TRBJ1-1; D ambiguous. The V end lost 6 bases, the J end lost 3 bases, and 11 bases lay between the germline ends. Per the germline V gene, CDR1 is ENHRY and CDR2 is SYGVKD. The CDR3 length is 13 residues. The CDR3 region is CAIRVFGYTEAFF. CDR3 coding DNA: TGTGCCATCAGGGTGTTTGGTTACACTGAAGCTTTCTTT.

This clonotype turned up a few times. The J gene is TRBJ1-2, the V gene TRBV12-3 or TRBV12-4, with D tentatively TRBD1 (6 bases). The V and J ends lost 4 bases and 4 bases respectively, with 13 bases between them. The CDR3 contains 14 residues. In DNA, the CDR3 is TGTGCCAGCAGTTCGGGACACTACGTCTATGGCTACACCTTC. Translation gives CASSSGHYVYGYTF.

The chain couples TRBV30 to TRBJ2-3; possible D gene TRBD1, 5 bases. Deletions cut 3 bases from V and 1 base from J, with 11 bases between. The germline CDR1 and CDR2 sequences are GTSNPN and SVGIG (reference sequence). The CDR3 is made up of 14 amino acids. The CDR3 loop reads CAWSQGLGTDTQYF. In DNA, the CDR3 is TGTGCCTGGAGCCAGGGTCTCGGCACAGATACGCAGTATTTT.

There are many counts of this clonotype. The chain couples TRBV15 to TRBJ2-1; TRBD2 agrees at 7 bases. The germline V gene has CDR1 LNHNV and CDR2 YYDKDF (reference sequence). V was clipped by 4 bases and J by 9 bases; unmatched bases: 12. The CDR3 runs to 15 residues. This chain's CDR3 is CATSTRRAGSGEQFF. DNA of the CDR3: TGTGCCACCAGCACCAGGAGAGCGGGAAGCGGTGAGCAGTTCTTC.

This clonotype has more than one count but fewer than ten. The chain carries TRBV30 and TRBJ2-2, with TRBD1 as a possible D gene (5 bases). In germline, CDR1 is GTSNPN, CDR2 SVGIG (reference sequence). V was trimmed by 3 bases and J by 5 bases, leaving 13 bases between them. This CDR3 has 14 amino acids. The CDR3 sequence: CAWRPTPGTGELFF. The CDR3 region has the DNA TGTGCCTGGAGGCCAACACCAGGGACCGGGGAGCTGTTTTTT.

The CDR3 bases are TGCAGTGCTAGGGGGGTTGGGGGTGAGCAGTTCTTC. Its protein is CSARGVGGEQFF. This sequence joins TRBV20-1 and TRBJ2-1, with D perhaps matching TRBD1 or TRBD2 (5 bases each). Germline V gene sequence: CDR1 DFQATT, CDR2 SNEGSKA (reference sequence). The CDR3 length is 12 residues. Trimming shortened V by 3 bases and J by 9 bases, and 12 bases separated the two germline ends.

The rearrangement joins TRBV20-1 to TRBJ2-3, with D possibly TRBD2 on 6 matching bases. The ends were cut back, 6 bases at V and 5 bases at J, with 18 bases in the middle. The length of the CDR3 is 14 residues. Germline assignment: CDR1 DFQATT and CDR2 SNEGSKA (reference sequence). CDR3 DNA sequence: TGCAGTGCAAAACCCGGGACTCAGGGAGATACGCAGTATTTT. This translates into CSAKPGTQGDTQYF.

Here the CDR3 DNA reads TGCAGTGCTAGGCGGCGGAACGGAGAGACCCAGTACTTC. This translates into CSARRRNGETQYF. The V call is TRBV20-1, the J call TRBJ2-5; no firm D call. The CDR3 covers 13 residues. The germline V gene encodes CDR1 DFQATT and CDR2 SNEGSKA (reference sequence). Trimming removed 3 bases at V and 4 bases at J, with 12 bases between.